Following are 26 T cell receptor beta chains from one sample sequenced in a study of molecular identifiers for immune sequencing clone quantification. Each CDR3 protein gets one entry after TCRdb re-called the PCR reads with MiXCR. The sample has approximately 630,000 distinct CDR3 sequences, about 25% seen once. The sequenced sample consisted of naive CD8+ T cells from blood, with Jurkat cell RNA spiked in. Indicated subset: FACS-sorted CD8+CD4-CCR7+CD45RA+ naive T cells. These receptors all stem from a human donor in good health. Some libraries in this study had Jurkat cell RNA spiked in.

This clonotype was seen repeatedly, ten times or more. The rearrangement uses TRBV28 and TRBJ2-6, with TRBD1 as a possible D gene (6 bases). Germline values: CDR1 MDHEN, CDR2 SYDVKM. V shed 5 bases and J shed 2 bases, with 10 bases lying between them. This CDR3 has 15 residues. CDR3 DNA sequence: TGTGCCAGCAGTGATTACAGGGCTGGGGCCAACGTCCTGACTTTC. Translation gives CASSDYRAGANVLTF.

V usage is TRBV2 and J usage is TRBJ2-7, with D unresolved. Trimming left V 1 base short and J 2 bases short, with 6 bases between. Germline V CDR1 and CDR2: SNHLY, FYNNEI. This CDR3 spans 13 amino acids. CDR3 coding DNA: TGTGCCAGCAGTGAAGACCAGACCTACGAGCAGTACTTC. Translating gives CASSEDQTYEQYF.

This clonotype turned up a few times. The chain carries TRBV12-3 or TRBV12-4 and TRBJ2-1, with TRBD2 matching over 11 bases. V was pared by 6 bases and J by 7 bases, with 11 bases of the junction left unmatched. This CDR3 spans 16 amino acids. CDR3 coding DNA: TGTGCCAGCAGGCCCAGTCTAGCGGGGGGAAGGAATGAGCAGTTCTTC. Its translation: CASRPSLAGGRNEQFF.

The chain joins TRBV19 to TRBJ2-1; D is ambiguous. Trimming removed 7 bases from V and 6 bases from J, with 16 bases in between. The germline V gene encodes CDR1 LNHDA and CDR2 SQIVND (reference sequence). The CDR3 runs to 14 residues. The CDR3 loop is CASTPWVATNEQFF. The CDR3 DNA reads TGTGCCAGTACCCCATGGGTGGCTACCAATGAGCAGTTCTTC.

The rearrangement joins TRBV6-5 to TRBJ2-5; 8 nucleotides match TRBD2. CDR1 and CDR2 from the germline V gene are MNHEY and SVGAGI. CDR3 length equals 13 residues. Trimming removed 5 bases from V and 4 bases from J; junction bases left unmatched: 3. For the CDR3, the DNA is TGTGCCAGCAGTAGGGGACTAGTAGAGACCCAGTACTTC. Translating gives CASSRGLVETQYF.

This clonotype has a count of ten or more. The rearrangement links TRBV6-2 or TRBV6-3 to TRBJ2-3, with 7 bases fitting TRBD2. V lost 2 bases, J lost 3 bases, and 11 bases stayed unmatched. Germline V gene lookup returns CDR1 MNHEY and CDR2 SVGEGT. The CDR3 runs to 17 residues. The CDR3 region has the DNA TGTGCCAGCAGTTACGTACAGGAATCAGCGGGAACAGATACGCAGTATTTT. It specifies CASSYVQESAGTDTQYF.

The CDR3 loop reads CASSWGAVSYEQYF. CDR3 nucleotide sequence: TGTGCCAGCAGCTGGGGGGCAGTCTCCTACGAGCAGTACTTC. The J gene is TRBJ2-7, the V gene TRBV5-5; D possibly uses TRBD1 or TRBD2 (6 bases each). Trimming pared 3 bases from V and 0 bases from J, leaving 10 bases between. CDR3 length equals 14 residues. Per germline, CDR1 SGHKS and CDR2 YYEKEE (reference sequence).

The V and J genes are TRBV12-3 or TRBV12-4 and TRBJ2-5; D is undetermined. The CDR3 is made up of 11 amino acids. Trimming pared 11 bases from V and 5 bases from J, leaving 12 bases between. CDR3 DNA: TGTGCCGGCGGTTTCGCGGAGACCCAGTACTTC. Translating it yields CAGGFAETQYF.

With regard to this clonotype: Just one base apart from a much larger clone, this may be a read error. V gene TRBV7-9 combines with J gene TRBJ1-1, with D possibly being TRBD1 (5 bases). CDR1 and CDR2 (germline): SEHNR, FQNEAQ (reference sequence). There are 17 residues in the CDR3. The CDR3 DNA reads as TGTGCCAGCAGCCTGGAGCCATCCGGGACTTTGAACACTGGAGCTTTCTTT. This codes for CASSLEPSGTLNTGAFF.

The rearrangement joins TRBV4-3 to TRBJ2-2; 7 nucleotides agree with TRBD1. V was pared by 0 bases and J by 0 bases, with 10 bases of the junction left unmatched. The CDR3 sequence is 19 residues long. Germline-derived CDR1 and CDR2 are LGHNA and YSLEER. The CDR3 region is CASSQETIKGQTNTGELFF. As DNA, the CDR3 is TGCGCCAGCAGCCAAGAGACGATTAAGGGACAGACGAACACCGGGGAGCTGTTTTTT.

At least ten counts were recorded for this clonotype. J is TRBJ2-1 and V is TRBV7-2, with 8 bases that match TRBD2. This CDR3 has 12 amino acids. Trimming cost V 4 bases and J 9 bases; bases outside gene matches: 2. Germline CDR1 reads SGHTA; CDR2 reads FQGNSA. The CDR3 DNA is TGTGCCAGCAGCTGGACTAGCCCTGAGCAGTTCTTC. Its protein is CASSWTSPEQFF.

The chain is built from TRBV2 and TRBJ1-1; D might be TRBD1 (5 bases). The CDR3 consists of 15 residues. Germline loops: CDR1 SNHLY, CDR2 FYNNEI. Trimming pared 3 bases from V and 3 bases from J, leaving 14 bases between. The CDR3 nucleotides are TGTGCCAGCAGTGATGGACGCAGGGTAGACACTGAAGCTTTCTTT. Protein product: CASSDGRRVDTEAFF.

There are many counts of this clonotype. The chain combines TRBV7-2 with TRBJ1-5; D is unresolved. The ends were cut back, 2 bases at V and 4 bases at J, with 15 bases in the middle. The length of the CDR3 is 16 residues. Germline values: CDR1 SGHTA, CDR2 FQGNSA. The CDR3 DNA reads TGTGCCAGCAGCTTATCGGCAGGACCCAAGAATCAGCCCCAGCATTTT. Protein sequence: CASSLSAGPKNQPQHF. Full variable domain (remainder filled in from reference TRBV7-2 and TRBJ1-5): GAGVSQSPSNKVTEKGKDVELRCDPISGHTALYWYRQSLGQGLEFLIYFQGNSAPDKSGLPSDRFSAERTGGSVSTLTIQRTQQEDSAVYLCASSLSAGPKNQPQHFGDGTRLSIL.

A note on this clonotype: This may come from a read error, since a much larger clone is one base off. CDR3 bases: TGTGCCATCAGCTTCAGGGGGCGGAGGGCCCACGAGCAGTACTTC. Protein product: CAISFRGRRAHEQYF. The J gene is TRBJ2-7, the V gene TRBV10-3, with TRBD1 matching 8 bases. Germline assignment: CDR1 ENHRY and CDR2 SYGVKD. This CDR3 has 15 residues. Trimming took 6 bases from V and 5 from J; bases not matched to a gene: 12.

This clonotype was detected a few times. The chain links TRBV12-3 or TRBV12-4 to TRBJ2-1; 10 bases align to TRBD2. CDR3 length equals 19 residues. J was trimmed by 0 bases and V by 4 bases; bases with no gene match: 12. The CDR3 loop is CASSSPLATSGISYNEQFF. For the CDR3, the DNA is TGTGCCAGCAGTTCCCCTTTAGCCACTAGCGGGATCTCCTACAATGAGCAGTTCTTC.

This clonotype occurred a few times. The CDR3 region has the DNA TGTGCCAGTAGTATGGGACAGGCCCCCTACGAGCAGTACTTC. Translating gives CASSMGQAPYEQYF. The chain carries TRBV19 and TRBJ2-7, with 8 bases identical to TRBD1. J lost 2 bases, V lost 3 bases, and 3 bases had no gene match. Germline V gene data show CDR1 as LNHDA and CDR2 as SQIVND (reference sequence). The CDR3 loop spans 14 amino acids. Full variable domain (remainder filled in from reference TRBV19 and TRBJ2-7): DGGITQSPKYLFRKEGQNVTLSCEQNLNHDAMYWYRQDPGQGLRLIYYSQIVNDFQKGDIAEGYSVSREKKESFPLTVTSAQKNPTAFYLCASSMGQAPYEQYFGPGTRLTVT.

This clonotype was seen at least ten times. The chain is built from TRBV10-1 and TRBJ2-5; D gene ambiguous. There are 13 residues in the CDR3. V dropped 5 bases and J dropped 2 bases, with 9 bases sitting between them. The germline gives CDR1 WNHNN, CDR2 SYGVQD (reference sequence). CDR3 nucleotides: TGCGCCAGCAGTCAGGACGGACAAGAGACCCAGTACTTC. This sequence encodes CASSQDGQETQYF.

There are many counts of this clonotype. This sequence joins TRBV4-3 and TRBJ1-3; 7 nucleotides line up with TRBD1. The J segment lost 3 bases and the V segment lost 0 bases, leaving 5 bases of the junction unmatched. Germline V CDR1 and CDR2: LGHNA, YSLEER. The CDR3 length is 16 residues. CDR3 residues: CASSQDSGGYGNTIYF. The CDR3 DNA is TGCGCCAGCAGCCAAGATTCAGGGGGATATGGAAACACCATATATTTT.

For this clonotype: A much larger clone sits a single nucleotide away, making a read error possible. This rearrangement joins TRBV4-3 to TRBJ2-3, with TRBD1 matching over 8 bases. The ends lost 4 bases at V and 1 base at J; junction bases unmatched: 7. Germline V gene sequence: CDR1 LGHNA, CDR2 YSLEER. The CDR3 is made up of 16 amino acids. The DNA of the CDR3 is TGCGCCAGCAGCCCAGGAGGGGGACAGGGCACAGATACGCAGTATTTT. It is translated as CASSPGGGQGTDTQYF.

This clonotype came up a few times. The chain employs TRBV7-9 and TRBJ1-1; 8 bases map to TRBD1. The V gene end was trimmed by 3 bases and the J gene end by 6 bases; junction bases not matched to a gene: 6. CDR3 length: 14 amino acids. Germline V gives CDR1 SEHNR, CDR2 FQNEAQ (reference sequence). The CDR3: CASSLGQDWAEAFF. CDR3 nucleotides: TGTGCCAGCAGCTTGGGACAGGATTGGGCTGAAGCTTTCTTT.

The rearrangement links TRBV19 to TRBJ2-7; no clear D gene. V was shortened by 5 bases and J by 6 bases, with 11 bases between the two germline ends. CDR1 and CDR2 from the germline V gene are LNHDA and SQIVND (reference sequence). This CDR3 spans 12 amino acids. CDR3 sequence: CASSLNHSEQYF. DNA of the CDR3: TGTGCCAGTAGTCTTAATCACTCCGAGCAGTACTTC.

The sample holds many counts of this clonotype. The rearrangement uses TRBV7-9 and TRBJ1-5, with 7 bases aligning to TRBD1. Germline V lookup: CDR1 SEHNR, CDR2 FQNEAQ (reference sequence). The CDR3 length is 13 residues. V lost 5 bases, J lost 4 bases, and 2 bases stayed unmatched. The CDR3 spells CASSPQGNQPQHF. CDR3 nucleotide sequence: TGTGCCAGCAGCCCACAGGGGAATCAGCCCCAGCATTTT.

This clonotype was counted at least ten times. This chain connects TRBV29-1 to TRBJ2-7; D uncertain. The CDR3 spans 13 residues. The V gene lost 5 bases and the J gene lost 0 bases, with 11 bases spanning the gap. Looked up from germline, CDR1 is SQVTM and CDR2 is ANQGSEA. The CDR3 DNA reads as TGCAGCGTTAGGGAAACGGTCTCCTACGAGCAGTACTTC. It yields the protein CSVRETVSYEQYF.

The genes are TRBV24-1 and TRBJ2-7, with 10 bases lining up with TRBD1. CDR3 length: 15 amino acids. The ends lost 5 bases at V and 7 bases at J; junction bases unmatched: 10. Germline CDR1 is KGHDR and CDR2 is SFDVKD. CDR3 DNA: TGTGCCACCAGTGCTCCGGGACAGGGGATTAGTGAGCAGTACTTC. This sequence encodes CATSAPGQGISEQYF.

This sequence joins TRBV29-1 and TRBJ2-7, with D possibly TRBD1 on 6 matching bases. With 5 bases removed from V and 3 bases from J, the gap between germline ends came to 14 bases. This CDR3 is 13 amino acids long. Per the germline V gene, CDR1 is SQVTM and CDR2 is ANQGSEA. In DNA, the CDR3 is TGCAGCGTTCAGACAGGATCGGGCTACGAGCAGTACTTC. As protein: CSVQTGSGYEQYF.

There are a few counts of this clonotype. This chain links TRBV19 with TRBJ2-7; D gene ambiguous. Germline values: CDR1 LNHDA, CDR2 SQIVND (reference sequence). Deletions cut 3 bases from V and 3 bases from J, with 9 bases between. The CDR3 has 13 amino acids. The CDR3 region has the DNA TGTGCCAGTAGTATGGTTGTGGGCTACGAGCAGTACTTC. The encoded protein is CASSMVVGYEQYF.